Below are 23 T cell receptor beta chains sequenced from a single sample in a study of cytomegalovirus exposure and HLA in healthy donors (TCRdb year 2017). Library generation was performed with the immunoSEQ multiplex PCR assay. A mixture of 60 forward primers for TCR Vbeta segments and 13 reverse primers for TCR Jbeta segments was used in the multiplex PCR. TCRdb retrieved this table from immuneACCESS and kept in-frame rearrangements only. Not all clones are present; in checked studies, unresolved V genes account for under half, and no reason is known for the remainder. This sample's listing comprises roughly 71,000 clones. The ten largest clones add up to over 4% of the sample. The sequenced sample was PBMCs. All receptors come from a woman aged 40 to 50 in good health and CMV-seropositive.

J is TRBJ1-2 and V is TRBV4-1; D gene uncertain. CDR1 is MGHRA and CDR2 is YSYEKL in the germline V gene. V shed 1 base and J shed 4 bases, with 16 bases lying between them. The CDR3 sequence is 16 residues long. This chain's CDR3 is CASSQVGEIDRYGYTF. CDR3 coding DNA: TGCGCCAGCAGCCAAGTCGGTGAGATCGATCGCTATGGCTACACCTTC.

The rearrangement joins TRBV25-1 to TRBJ1-1, with no clear D. From germline, CDR1 is MGHDK and CDR2 SYGVNS. CDR3 length: 14 amino acids. V shed 6 bases and J shed 2 bases, with 13 bases lying between them. CDR3 amino acids: CASSKPGFNTEAFF. The DNA for the CDR3 is TGTGCCAGCAGCAAACCGGGATTTAACACTGAAGCTTTCTTT.

The genes are TRBV29-1 and TRBJ2-3; 12 nucleotides align to TRBD2. CDR3 length: 16 amino acids. With 7 bases clipped from V and 0 bases from J, the junction kept 8 bases outside the gene matches. Looked up from germline, CDR1 is SQVTM and CDR2 is ANQGSEA. CDR3 nucleotides: TGCAGCGGATTTAGGACTAGCGGGGCTAGCACAGATACGCAGTATTTT. It encodes CSGFRTSGASTDTQYF.

The chain is built from TRBV14 and TRBJ2-3; D remains ambiguous. Germline CDR1 SGHDN, CDR2 FVKESK. Trimming took off 4 bases at V and 0 bases at J, with 14 bases between the two ends. The CDR3 has 16 residues. The CDR3 sequence: CASSPYLETSTDTQYF. The CDR3 DNA is TGTGCCAGCAGCCCGTACTTAGAAACCAGCACAGATACGCAGTATTTT.

V gene TRBV5-4 combines with J gene TRBJ1-1; possibly TRBD1 for D (6 bases). The CDR3 covers 14 residues. V gave up 2 bases and J gave up 1 base, with 9 bases separating them. Looked up from germline, CDR1 is SGHNT and CDR2 is YYREEE (reference sequence). The CDR3 nucleotides are TGTGCCAGCAGCTTCCAACAGGGGAACACTGAAGCTTTCTTT. Its protein is CASSFQQGNTEAFF.

The J gene is TRBJ2-1, the V gene TRBV7-9; no reliable D call. The V end was cut by 5 bases, the J end by 8 bases, with 16 bases between. The germline V gene has CDR1 SEHNR and CDR2 FQNEAQ (reference sequence). CDR3 length: 14 amino acids. CDR3 sequence (DNA): TGTGCCAGCAGCCGAGAGATTACCCCCGATGAGCAGTTCTTC. This translates into CASSREITPDEQFF.

The chain has TRBV28 and TRBJ1-2, with 8 nucleotides matching TRBD1. Germline CDR1 reads MDHEN; CDR2 reads SYDVKM. V lost 5 bases and J lost 4; bases outside the gene matches: 9. This CDR3 is 15 amino acids long. The CDR3 spells CASSPSGGAGYGYTF. The CDR3 DNA reads as TGTGCCAGCAGTCCGTCAGGGGGCGCGGGCTATGGCTACACCTTC.

The chain couples TRBV14 to TRBJ2-5; a possible D gene is TRBD1 (5 bases). V lost 0 bases to trimming and J lost 5 bases, with 13 bases between them. The CDR3 length is 15 residues. Per germline, CDR1 SGHDN and CDR2 FVKESK. CDR3 in amino acids: CASSQEGRAWETQYF. The CDR3 DNA is TGTGCCAGCAGCCAAGAGGGCAGGGCCTGGGAGACCCAGTACTTC.

The rearrangement uses TRBV7-2 and TRBJ2-1; D uncertain. CDR1 and CDR2 from the germline V gene are SGHTA and FQGNSA. This CDR3 comprises 11 residues. V was clipped by 3 bases and J by 8 bases, with 5 bases between them. CDR3 residues: CASSFTDEQFF. The CDR3 bases are TGTGCCAGCAGCTTCACAGATGAGCAGTTCTTC. Full variable domain (remainder filled in from reference TRBV7-2 and TRBJ2-1): GAGVSQSPSNKVTEKGKDVELRCDPISGHTALYWYRQSLGQGLEFLIYFQGNSAPDKSGLPSDRFSAERTGGSVSTLTIQRTQQEDSAVYLCASSFTDEQFFGPGTRLTVL.

The chain links TRBV6-1 to TRBJ1-2; no clear D. CDR3 size: 12 residues. Trimming shortened V by 6 bases and J by 4 bases, and 9 bases separated the two germline ends. Looked up from germline, CDR1 is MNHNS and CDR2 is SASEGT. The CDR3 region is CASSPNGYGYTF. The CDR3, as DNA: TGTGCCAGCAGCCCTAATGGCTATGGCTACACCTTC.

The rearrangement uses TRBV4-3 and TRBJ1-2; D is possibly TRBD1 (5 bases). V was clipped by 2 bases and J by 8 bases, with 15 bases between them. CDR3 length: 14 residues. Germline V gene lookup returns CDR1 LGHNA and CDR2 YSLEER. The CDR3 coding sequence is TGCGCCAGCAGCCAAAGGCCCGGACATTACGGCTACACCTTC. This encodes CASSQRPGHYGYTF.

This rearrangement joins TRBV5-8 to TRBJ1-2; 9 bases match TRBD1. CDR1 and CDR2 (germline): SGHTS, YDEGEE. CDR3 size: 15 residues. The V and J ends lost 3 bases and 8 bases, in that order; junction bases with no gene match: 11. CDR3 DNA sequence: TGTGCCAGCAGCTCCCAGTTAGGACAGGGGACCGGCTACACCTTC. Translation gives CASSSQLGQGTGYTF.

This sequence joins TRBV7-8 and TRBJ2-7, with TRBD2 identical over 12 bases. The CDR3 consists of 15 residues. The germline V gene has CDR1 SGHVS and CDR2 FQNEAQ. The V and J ends lost 1 base and 4 bases, in that order; junction bases with no gene match: 2. The CDR3 region is CASSLGGTSGYEQYF. As DNA, the CDR3 is TGTGCCAGCAGCTTAGGAGGGACTAGCGGGTACGAGCAGTACTTC. Combining the CDR3 with reference TRBV7-8 and TRBJ2-7 gives the whole variable domain GAGVSQSPRYKVAKRGQDVALRCDPISGHVSLFWYQQALGQGPEFLTYFQNEAQLDKSGLPSDRFFAERPEGSVSTLKIQRTQQEDSAVYLCASSLGGTSGYEQYFGPGTRLTVT.

The rearrangement joins TRBV5-4 to TRBJ2-2; TRBD1 matches 8 bases. This CDR3 is 15 amino acids long. After removal of 4 bases from V and 1 base from J, the junction contained 3 bases not matched to a gene. Germline V lookup: CDR1 SGHNT, CDR2 YYREEE (reference sequence). The CDR3 here is CASSPGTGNTGELFF. The CDR3 nucleotides are TGTGCCAGCAGCCCCGGGACAGGGAACACCGGGGAGCTGTTTTTT.

The gene calls are TRBV11-2 and TRBJ2-7, with 7 positions matching TRBD1. The CDR3 runs 14 residues. Trimming took 4 bases from V and 4 from J; bases not matched to a gene: 7. Germline V gene sequence: CDR1 SGHAT, CDR2 FQNNGV. Here the CDR3 reads CASSSIRQGYEQYF. The CDR3 DNA reads TGTGCCAGCAGCTCCATACGACAGGGTTACGAGCAGTACTTC.

This chain uses TRBV11-2 with TRBJ1-2; D is uncertain. This CDR3 has 12 residues. With 5 bases removed from V and 3 bases from J, the gap between germline ends came to 7 bases. The V gene's germline CDR1 is SGHAT and CDR2 FQNNGV. This CDR3 is CASSPRDYGYTF. The CDR3 DNA follows: TGTGCCAGCAGCCCCCGTGACTATGGCTACACCTTC. The full variable domain, with the rest looked up from reference TRBV11-2 and TRBJ1-2, is EAGVAQSPRYKIIEKRQSVAFWCNPISGHATLYWYQQILGQGPKLLIQFQNNGVVDDSQLPKDRFSAERLKGVDSTLKIQPAKLEDSAVYLCASSPRDYGYTFGSGTRLTVV.

The V and J genes are TRBV7-9 and TRBJ1-4, with 7 bases fitting TRBD1. J gave up 7 bases and V 2 bases, and 4 bases lay outside the gene matches. Germline assignment: CDR1 SEHNR and CDR2 FQNEAQ (reference sequence). The CDR3 has 14 amino acids. CDR3 coding DNA: TGTGCCAGCAGCTTAAGGCAGGGGGGTGAAAAACTGTTTTTT. The encoded protein is CASSLRQGGEKLFF.

A word on this clone: The junction and the germline gene differ at one end; a read error may be behind it. This chain uses TRBV6-1 with TRBJ2-6, with D possibly matching TRBD1 (5 bases). The CDR3 is made up of 15 amino acids. CDR1 is MNHNS and CDR2 is SASEGT in the germline V gene. The CDR3 region is CATQVGQSGANVLTF. In DNA form, the CDR3 reads TGTGCCACTCAGGTCGGACAATCTGGAGCCAACGTCCTGACTTTC.

CDR3 DNA: TGTGCCAGCAGTGAACGGAGCACGTATAGCAATCAGCCCCAGCATTTT. This codes for CASSERSTYSNQPQHF. This chain uses TRBV2 with TRBJ1-5, with D unclear. The CDR3 covers 16 residues. Germline V CDR1 and CDR2: SNHLY, FYNNEI. The V gene lost 2 bases and the J gene lost 0 bases, with 11 bases spanning the gap. Drawing the rest from reference TRBV2 and TRBJ1-5, the complete variable domain is EPEVTQTPSHQVTQMGQEVILRCVPISNHLYFYWYRQILGQKVEFLVSFYNNEISEKSEIFDDQFSVERPDGSNFTLKIRSTKLEDSAMYFCASSERSTYSNQPQHFGDGTRLSIL.

The genes are TRBV5-5 and TRBJ2-7; TRBD1 agrees at 7 bases. The CDR3 covers 11 residues. Per the germline V gene, CDR1 is SGHKS and CDR2 is YYEKEE (reference sequence). Trimming took 4 bases from V and 12 from J; bases not matched to a gene: 7. The CDR3 DNA follows: TGTGCCAGCAGCCCCGGGACAGTGGTGTACTTC. It encodes CASSPGTVVYF.

The V call is TRBV4-2, the J call TRBJ1-1, with D perhaps matching TRBD1 (5 bases). Germline CDR1 reads LGHNA; CDR2 reads YNFKEQ. This CDR3 is built from 15 residues. V was pared by 4 bases and J by 3 bases, with 15 bases between. CDR3 sequence: CASSPEGWGDTEAFF. The CDR3 DNA is TGTGCCAGCAGCCCAGAGGGGTGGGGGGACACTGAAGCTTTCTTT.

This sequence joins TRBV5-8 and TRBJ1-4, with D possibly matching TRBD1 (5 bases). This CDR3 is 16 amino acids long. V lost 4 bases, J lost 4 bases, and 17 bases lay in between. Germline V CDR1 and CDR2: SGHTS, YDEGEE. DNA for the CDR3: TGTGCCAGCAGCCAAAGTTGGGGGGTGCTTAATGAAAAACTGTTTTTT. It encodes CASSQSWGVLNEKLFF.

This chain links TRBV11-3 with TRBJ2-1, with 16 bases lining up with TRBD2. The CDR3 extends over 17 amino acids. Per germline, CDR1 SGHNT and CDR2 YENEEA. With 5 bases clipped from V and 7 bases from J, the junction kept 8 bases outside the gene matches. CDR3 DNA: TGTGCCAGCAGCCCGGGGACTAGCGGGAGGGCCGGAAATGAGCAGTTCTTC. As protein: CASSPGTSGRAGNEQFF.